Presented here are 4 T cell receptor beta chains from one specimen sequenced in a study of vaccination and CD4 T cells after COVID-19. TCRdb ran MiXCR on the PCR reads and lists one entry per CDR3 protein. The repertoire holds about 24,000 distinct CDR3 sequences, 45% to 65% seen once, with 1% to 1.2% in the top ten. The sequencing used CD4+ T cells from blood, collected before SARS-CoV-2 vaccination. The receptor set was obtained from a human donor who had recovered from COVID-19.

V is TRBV7-9 and J is TRBJ1-4; no clear D. The CDR3 is 13 amino acids. V lost 5 bases and J lost 4, with 8 bases in between. Germline V gene data show CDR1 as SEHNR and CDR2 as FQNEAQ (reference sequence). CDR3 DNA sequence: TGTGCCAGCAGCGTTCAGAGTAATGAAAAACTGTTTTTT. The encoded protein is CASSVQSNEKLFF. The full variable domain, its missing parts supplied by reference TRBV7-9 and TRBJ1-4, is DTGVSQNPRHKITKRGQNVTFRCDPISEHNRLYWYRQTLGQGPEFLTYFQNEAQLEKSRLLSDRFSAERPKGSFSTLEIQRTEQGDSAMYLCASSVQSNEKLFFGSGTQLSVL.

V is TRBV27 and J is TRBJ1-2, with D perhaps TRBD1 (6 bases). V lost 6 bases, J lost 6 bases, and 23 bases lay in between. Germline loops: CDR1 MNHEY, CDR2 SMNVEV (reference sequence). The CDR3 spans 16 residues. The CDR3 is CASSSLSDRSRNGYTF. CDR3 DNA: TGTGCCAGCAGCTCCCTAAGCGACAGGAGCCGAAATGGCTACACCTTC.

The J gene is TRBJ1-5, the V gene TRBV7-2, with 7 bases that match TRBD1. This CDR3 has 15 residues. J gave up 5 bases and V 3 bases, and 7 bases lay outside the gene matches. Germline CDR1 SGHTA, CDR2 FQGNSA. The CDR3 sequence is CASSFMTGRDQPQHF. In DNA, the CDR3 is TGTGCCAGCAGCTTCATGACAGGGCGAGATCAGCCCCAGCATTTT.

The chain combines TRBV5-3 with TRBJ2-3; a weak D match, TRBD2 (5 bases). TRBV5-3 is known as an ORF, though its function is uncertain. CDR3 size: 16 residues. V dropped 0 bases and J dropped 1 base, with 12 bases sitting between them. CDR3 region: CARSLVASLGTDTQYF. The CDR3 DNA sequence: TGTGCCAGAAGCTTGGTTGCTAGCCTCGGCACAGATACGCAGTATTTT.